Following are 18 T cell receptor beta chains from one sample sequenced in a study of cytomegalovirus exposure and HLA in healthy donors. Primers: 60 Vbeta forward and 13 Jbeta reverse. The table came from immunoSEQ multiplex PCR; TCRdb's copy has only in-frame clones and leaves some out. The table includes approximately 200,000 clones, 70% to 75% detected once. Material for sequencing was PBMCs. These receptor sequences come from a man aged 25 to 45 in good health and CMV-seropositive.

The CDR3 loop is CASSQTGGERTGELFF. The CDR3 DNA is TGCGCCAGCAGCCAAACGGGGGGCGAGAGGACCGGGGAGCTGTTTTTT. V usage is TRBV5-1 and J usage is TRBJ2-2; D perhaps matches TRBD2 (7 bases). CDR1 and CDR2 from the germline V gene are SGHRS and YFSETQ. Trimming pared 4 bases from V and 5 bases from J, leaving 18 bases between. This CDR3 spans 16 amino acids.

V is TRBV2 and J is TRBJ1-4; perhaps TRBD1 as D (5 bases). Germline-derived CDR1 and CDR2 are SNHLY and FYNNEI. V lost 2 bases to trimming and J lost 4 bases, with 11 bases between them. The CDR3 is 15 amino acids. The CDR3, as DNA: TGTGCCAGCAGTGAACGGAGGGGTGGTAATGAAAAACTGTTTTTT. Translation: CASSERRGGNEKLFF.

The J gene is TRBJ2-5, the V gene TRBV7-9, with TRBD2 matching over 12 bases. The V gene end was trimmed by 2 bases and the J gene end by 5 bases; junction bases not matched to a gene: 15. Germline V lookup: CDR1 SEHNR, CDR2 FQNEAQ (reference sequence). The CDR3 runs 19 residues. CDR3 sequence reads: CASSLLMTSGGFGRETQYF. The CDR3 nucleotides read TGTGCCAGCAGCTTACTCATGACTAGCGGGGGATTTGGTAGGGAGACCCAGTACTTC.

This chain joins TRBV6-5 and TRBJ2-7; 8 bases agree with TRBD1. V was pared by 6 bases and J by 0 bases, with 7 bases of the junction left unmatched. This CDR3 spans 15 amino acids. Germline CDR1 reads MNHEY; CDR2 reads SVGAGI. CDR3 sequence reads: CASSWGQDLSYEQYF. Written as DNA, the CDR3 is TGTGCCAGCAGCTGGGGACAGGACCTCTCCTACGAGCAGTACTTC.

The chain employs TRBV18 and TRBJ2-6, with unresolved D. V was trimmed by 6 bases and J by 0 bases, leaving 9 bases between them. CDR1 and CDR2 from the germline V gene are KGHSH and LQKENI. The CDR3 covers 15 residues. CDR3: CASSPGVSGANVLTF. CDR3 coding DNA: TGTGCCAGCTCGCCGGGTGTCTCTGGGGCCAACGTCCTGACTTTC.

This chain uses TRBV28 with TRBJ1-4; 7 bases are a match to TRBD1. CDR3 length: 12 residues. CDR1 and CDR2 from the germline V gene are MDHEN and SYDVKM. V lost 4 bases to trimming and J lost 8 bases; unmatched junction nucleotides: 1. CDR3 coding DNA: TGTGCCAGCAGTTCAGGGGGGGAAAAACTGTTTTTT. It yields the protein CASSSGGEKLFF. Filled out from reference TRBV28 and TRBJ1-4, the complete variable domain reads DVKVTQSSRYLVKRTGEKVFLECVQDMDHENMFWYRQDPGLGLRLIYFSYDVKMKEKGDIPEGYSVSREKKERFSLILESASTNQTSMYLCASSSGGEKLFFGSGTQLSVL.

V usage is TRBV5-5 and J usage is TRBJ2-2, with D tentatively TRBD2 (6 bases). CDR3 length: 15 residues. In germline, CDR1 is SGHKS, CDR2 YYEKEE (reference sequence). The V and J ends lost 5 bases and 0 bases respectively, with 11 bases between them. CDR3 nucleotides: TGTGCCAGCAGACCTACGGGGGCGAACACCGGGGAGCTGTTTTTT. Amino acid sequence: CASRPTGANTGELFF.

The chain links TRBV9 to TRBJ2-3, with a weak D call TRBD1 (5 bases). This CDR3 is 15 amino acids long. The germline V gene encodes CDR1 SGDLS and CDR2 YYNGEE. Trimming left V 4 bases short and J 1 base short, with 13 bases between. This chain's CDR3 is CASSPQAHRTDTQYF. In DNA, the CDR3 is TGTGCCAGCAGCCCACAGGCCCATCGCACAGATACGCAGTATTTT.

J is TRBJ2-5 and V is TRBV27; 8 bases agree with TRBD1. Per the germline V gene, CDR1 is MNHEY and CDR2 is SMNVEV (reference sequence). J was trimmed by 1 base and V by 6 bases; bases with no gene match: 4. The CDR3 extends over 14 amino acids. CDR3 coding DNA: TGTGCCAGCAGGCCCACAGGGGGCCAAGAGACCCAGTACTTC. This sequence encodes CASRPTGGQETQYF.

This chain joins TRBV2 and TRBJ2-7; possibly TRBD2 for D (6 bases). There are 13 residues in the CDR3. Between the trimmed V and J ends, which lost 1 base and 2 bases, there was a span of 6 bases. The germline gives CDR1 SNHLY, CDR2 FYNNEI. CDR3 DNA sequence: TGTGCCAGCAGTGAAGGCGGGGCCTACGAGCAGTACTTC. It is translated as CASSEGGAYEQYF.

This chain uses TRBV13 with TRBJ1-2; possibly TRBD1 for D (5 bases). The CDR3 has 15 residues. V was trimmed by 3 bases and J by 7 bases, leaving 18 bases between them. Germline CDR1 and CDR2: PRHDT and FYEKMQ (reference sequence). The CDR3 region is CASSFQGLGLGGYTF. CDR3 in DNA: TGTGCCAGCAGCTTTCAGGGATTGGGGTTGGGTGGCTACACCTTC. The full variable domain, rest sourced from reference TRBV13 and TRBJ1-2, is AAGVIQSPRHLIKEKRETATLKCYPIPRHDTVYWYQQGPGQDPQFLISFYEKMQSDKGSIPDRFSAQQFSDYHSELNMSSLELGDSALYFCASSFQGLGLGGYTFGSGTRLTVV.

This sequence joins TRBV27 and TRBJ2-7, with TRBD1 identical over 11 bases. The CDR3 is 15 amino acids. V trimming: 5 bases; J trimming: 2 bases; junction bases outside the gene matches: 5. The germline V gene has CDR1 MNHEY and CDR2 SMNVEV (reference sequence). The CDR3 coding sequence is TGTGCCAGCAGTCTGGGGACAGGGGGGCCCTACGAGCAGTACTTC. It specifies CASSLGTGGPYEQYF.

This clone was seen just once. This chain uses TRBV19 with TRBJ1-6; D is perhaps TRBD1 (5 bases). The germline gives CDR1 LNHDA, CDR2 SQIVND (reference sequence). The CDR3 is 16 amino acids. Trimming pared 5 bases from V and 4 bases from J, leaving 15 bases between. The CDR3 DNA is TGTGCCAGTAGTCGGAGGGAAGGGGTATATAATTCACCCCTCCACTTT. Amino acids: CASSRREGVYNSPLHF.

The rearrangement links TRBV19 to TRBJ2-3; a weak D match, TRBD2 (6 bases). The CDR3 runs 14 residues. Per the germline V gene, CDR1 is LNHDA and CDR2 is SQIVND (reference sequence). Trimming stripped 7 bases from V and 6 bases from J, with 17 bases between. The chain's CDR3 is CASNFRGGFDTQYF. The CDR3 bases are TGTGCCAGTAATTTCCGAGGAGGGTTTGATACGCAGTATTTT.

V is TRBV10-3 and J is TRBJ2-5, with D maybe TRBD1 (6 bases). This CDR3 has 14 residues. Looked up from germline, CDR1 is ENHRY and CDR2 is SYGVKD. Trimming pared 4 bases from V and 2 bases from J, leaving 11 bases between. This CDR3 is CAISGGRGQETQYF. The CDR3, as DNA: TGTGCCATCAGTGGGGGGCGCGGGCAAGAGACCCAGTACTTC.

This clone was found a few times. One end of the junction varies from germline; a read error may be responsible. The rearrangement joins TRBV7-9 to TRBJ1-1; possible D gene TRBD1, 6 bases. The CDR3 totals 12 residues. The germline gives CDR1 SEHNR, CDR2 FQNEAQ (reference sequence). CDR3 nucleotides: TGTTCCAGCAGCTCAAACAGGGCTGAAGCTTTCTTT. Amino acids: CSSSSNRAEAFF.

The rearrangement uses TRBV6-5 and TRBJ2-7, with D possibly being TRBD2 (5 bases). V was shortened by 2 bases and J by 0 bases, with 14 bases between the two germline ends. This CDR3 comprises 16 residues. Germline V gene data show CDR1 as MNHEY and CDR2 as SVGAGI. The CDR3 bases are TGTGCCAGCAGTTACGGTCCAGCGGAGAGCTCCTACGAGCAGTACTTC. This codes for CASSYGPAESSYEQYF.

This clone occurred once. V gene TRBV7-6 combines with J gene TRBJ1-4; 8 positions agree with TRBD1. J was trimmed by 8 bases and V by 11 bases; bases with no gene match: 13. The CDR3 is 14 amino acids. Germline CDR1 and CDR2: SGHVS and FNYEAQ. CDR3 in amino acids: CAVTGGAGGEKLFF. The CDR3 region has the DNA TGTGCCGTAACAGGGGGTGCAGGAGGGGAAAAACTGTTTTTT.